One sample yielded the 21 T cell receptor beta chains listed below, sequenced in a study of T cell responses to AZD1222 COVID-19 vaccine (dated by TCRdb to 2020 to 2022). The method was the immunoSEQ multiplex PCR assay. This immuneACCESS table, as held by TCRdb, lists in-frame sequences with V and J called but not all clones. Of the missing ones, under half trace to an unresolved V gene in checked studies; the others have no known cause. Counted in this sample were approximately 190,000 clones; approximately 92% of them appeared once. Approximately 1.4% of the sample comes from the top ten. The time point label corresponds to: baseline before first vaccination. The sequencing here drew on peripheral blood, taken on day 0 of AZD1222 vaccination. Receptors were obtained from an adult in good health.

The CDR3 region is CASSQAIAAGYTF. CDR3 DNA sequence: TGTGCCAGCAGCCAAGCGATAGCGGCTGGCTACACCTTC. The rearrangement joins TRBV14 to TRBJ1-2; D is ambiguous. Per germline, CDR1 SGHDN and CDR2 FVKESK. V lost 1 base to trimming and J lost 7 bases, with 10 bases between them. The CDR3 length is 13 residues. Based on the CDR3 plus reference TRBV14 and TRBJ1-2, the full variable domain is EAGVTQFPSHSVIEKGQTVTLRCDPISGHDNLYWYRRVMGKEIKFLLHFVKESKQDESGMPNNRFLAERTGGTYSTLKVQPAELEDSGVYFCASSQAIAAGYTFGSGTRLTVV.

The chain has TRBV6-5 and TRBJ2-7; no definite D call. Germline CDR1 reads MNHEY; CDR2 reads SVGAGI. The CDR3 runs 13 residues. The V end lost 6 bases, the J end lost 2 bases, and 11 bases lay between the germline ends. The CDR3: CASSPGSTYEQYF. CDR3 nucleotide sequence: TGTGCCAGCAGCCCCGGCTCGACCTACGAGCAGTACTTC.

V and J are TRBV12-3 or TRBV12-4 and TRBJ1-1, with D uncertain. This CDR3 is built from 12 residues. V lost 4 bases and J 1 base, leaving 4 bases between the germline ends. The CDR3 reads CASSYENTEAFF. The CDR3 region has the DNA TGTGCCAGCAGTTATGAGAACACTGAAGCTTTCTTT.

This chain joins TRBV19 and TRBJ1-5; D unclear. Germline CDR1 reads LNHDA; CDR2 reads SQIVND (reference sequence). The V end was cut by 3 bases, the J end by 5 bases, with 8 bases between. The CDR3 contains 13 residues. The CDR3 sequence is CASSMGRDQPQHF. The CDR3 DNA sequence: TGTGCCAGTAGTATGGGAAGGGATCAGCCCCAGCATTTT.

DNA of the CDR3: TGTGCCAGCAGCGTAGGGCCCGGAGGGGCAGATACGCAGTATTTT. The encoded protein is CASSVGPGGADTQYF. The chain carries TRBV9 and TRBJ2-3, with a possible D match to TRBD2 (6 bases). This CDR3 is built from 15 residues. Germline V gene lookup returns CDR1 SGDLS and CDR2 YYNGEE. Trimming removed 0 bases at V and 4 bases at J, with 12 bases between.

This chain joins TRBV6-5 and TRBJ1-5; weak D call: TRBD1 (5 bases). The V gene lost 4 bases and the J gene lost 9 bases, with 16 bases spanning the gap. Germline CDR1 is MNHEY and CDR2 is SVGAGI. The CDR3 loop spans 14 amino acids. CDR3 amino acids: CASSSTAGTRPQHF. CDR3 DNA: TGTGCCAGCAGTTCCACGGCAGGGACGAGGCCCCAGCATTTT.

The chain is built from TRBV18 and TRBJ1-1, with D possibly being TRBD1 (5 bases). The CDR3 is 14 amino acids. Trimming removed 2 bases at V and 4 bases at J, with 11 bases between. CDR1 is KGHSH and CDR2 is LQKENI in the germline V gene. The CDR3 sequence is CASSPAGVGTEAFF. The DNA of the CDR3 is TGTGCCAGCTCACCAGCGGGGGTCGGCACTGAAGCTTTCTTT.

V usage is TRBV7-7 and J usage is TRBJ2-5; D not certain. V was trimmed by 1 base and J by 1 base, leaving 7 bases between them. CDR3 length equals 14 residues. Germline V CDR1 and CDR2: SSHAT, FNYEAQ (reference sequence). CDR3: CASSLVGVQETQYF. CDR3 nucleotide sequence: TGTGCCAGCAGCTTAGTTGGGGTCCAAGAGACCCAGTACTTC.

CDR3 residues: CASSLGTGGHYGYTF. The CDR3 region has the DNA TGTGCCAGCAGCTTAGGGACAGGTGGTCACTATGGCTACACCTTC. The chain carries TRBV7-3 and TRBJ1-2; 8 nucleotides line up with TRBD1. V lost 2 bases to trimming and J lost 3 bases; unmatched junction nucleotides: 5. There are 15 residues in the CDR3. The germline V gene has CDR1 SGHTA and CDR2 FQGTGA.

This chain joins TRBV2 and TRBJ1-5; TRBD1 is a possible D gene (6 bases). This CDR3 spans 15 amino acids. Germline V gives CDR1 SNHLY, CDR2 FYNNEI. V shed 6 bases and J shed 0 bases, with 12 bases lying between them. This CDR3 is CASREGQYSNQPQHF. The CDR3 DNA sequence: TGTGCCAGCAGGGAGGGACAATATAGCAATCAGCCCCAGCATTTT.

The rearrangement joins TRBV14 to TRBJ2-2; TRBD2 might be the D (5 bases). Per germline, CDR1 SGHDN and CDR2 FVKESK. Trimming shortened V by 1 base and J by 4 bases, and 10 bases separated the two germline ends. The CDR3 contains 15 residues. Here the CDR3 DNA reads TGTGCCAGCAGCCAAGGAGGGTCTGTCACCGGGGAGCTGTTTTTT. As protein: CASSQGGSVTGELFF.

V is TRBV7-9 and J is TRBJ2-3; no firm D call. The CDR3 is 13 residues long. Germline-derived CDR1 and CDR2 are SEHNR and FQNEAQ (reference sequence). V was cut by 4 bases and J by 6 bases, with 11 bases left in between. The CDR3 here is CASSSTLGDTQYF. DNA of the CDR3: TGTGCCAGCAGCTCGACATTGGGGGATACGCAGTATTTT.

The gene calls are TRBV7-2 and TRBJ2-7, with D possibly matching TRBD1 (5 bases). The V end lost 1 base, the J end lost 6 bases, and 16 bases lay between the germline ends. CDR1 is SGHTA, CDR2 FQGNSA, per germline. This CDR3 has 15 residues. The CDR3 is CASSLDGGASREQYF. The CDR3 nucleotides read TGTGCCAGCAGCTTAGACGGTGGGGCGAGCCGCGAGCAGTACTTC. The full variable domain, with the rest looked up from reference TRBV7-2 and TRBJ2-7, is GAGVSQSPSNKVTEKGKDVELRCDPISGHTALYWYRQSLGQGLEFLIYFQGNSAPDKSGLPSDRFSAERTGGSVSTLTIQRTQQEDSAVYLCASSLDGGASREQYFGPGTRLTVT.

This chain joins TRBV7-8 and TRBJ2-2; 8 bases fit TRBD1. V was clipped by 5 bases and J by 0 bases; unmatched bases: 14. Germline V gene sequence: CDR1 SGHVS, CDR2 FQNEAQ. CDR3 size: 19 residues. The CDR3: CASSRLARTGRSNTGELFF. The CDR3 DNA is TGTGCCAGCAGCCGCCTCGCCAGGACAGGGCGATCGAACACCGGGGAGCTGTTTTTT.

The chain combines TRBV6-5 with TRBJ1-6, with D possibly TRBD1 on 6 matching bases. The ends were cut back, 2 bases at V and 7 bases at J, with 15 bases in the middle. Germline CDR1 reads MNHEY; CDR2 reads SVGAGI. The CDR3 loop spans 16 amino acids. This chain's CDR3 is CASSYTQGVRNSPLHF. CDR3 DNA: TGTGCCAGCAGTTACACACAGGGTGTCCGGAATTCACCCCTCCACTTT.

The J gene is TRBJ1-2, the V gene TRBV15; D remains ambiguous. The CDR3 totals 11 residues. Trimming removed 3 bases at V and 5 bases at J, with 4 bases between. Germline V CDR1 and CDR2: LNHNV, YYDKDF (reference sequence). CDR3 amino acids: CATSRGYGYTF. CDR3 bases: TGTGCCACCAGCAGGGGGTATGGCTACACCTTC.

The rearrangement links TRBV28 to TRBJ1-1, with 12 nucleotides matching TRBD1. CDR3 length equals 16 residues. The V gene's germline CDR1 is MDHEN and CDR2 SYDVKM. After removal of 3 bases from V and 5 bases from J, the junction contained 7 bases not matched to a gene. In DNA, the CDR3 is TGTGCCAGCAGTTTGTCGGGACAGGGGGCCGGTACTGAAGCTTTCTTT. It specifies CASSLSGQGAGTEAFF.

The J gene is TRBJ2-1, the V gene TRBV19; D unresolved. V shed 6 bases and J shed 6 bases, with 24 bases lying between them. From germline, CDR1 is LNHDA and CDR2 SQIVND (reference sequence). This CDR3 has 17 amino acids. The CDR3 spells CASRTQLNTFGTNEQFF. The CDR3, as DNA: TGTGCCAGTAGGACCCAATTAAACACGTTTGGAACCAATGAGCAGTTCTTC.

The rearrangement links TRBV18 to TRBJ2-1, with D tentatively TRBD1 or TRBD2 (5 bases each). The germline gives CDR1 KGHSH, CDR2 LQKENI. This CDR3 has 15 residues. Trimming took off 3 bases at V and 0 bases at J, with 9 bases between the two ends. In DNA, the CDR3 is TGTGCCAGCTCACCCGGGACGGCCTCCTACAATGAGCAGTTCTTC. It is translated as CASSPGTASYNEQFF.

This clone was found once. The rearrangement uses TRBV28 and TRBJ1-2, with 8 bases lining up with TRBD1. The CDR3 length is 13 residues. V lost 7 bases and J lost 6; bases outside the gene matches: 7. Germline loops: CDR1 MDHEN, CDR2 SYDVKM. In nucleotides, the CDR3 is TGTGCCAGCACCCCGGGACAGGCGGATGGCTACACCTTC. Protein: CASTPGQADGYTF.

The chain is built from TRBV19 and TRBJ2-1; 8 bases are a match to TRBD1. Germline CDR1 is LNHDA and CDR2 is SQIVND (reference sequence). This CDR3 is built from 17 residues. Losses at the gene ends were 5 bases for V and 0 bases for J; bases not matched to a gene: 9. The CDR3: CASSFQYRGSSYNEQFF. The CDR3 nucleotides are TGTGCCAGTAGTTTTCAATACAGGGGGAGCTCCTACAATGAGCAGTTCTTC.